These T cell receptor beta chains were read from a single sample in a study of cytomegalovirus exposure and HLA in healthy donors. Data came from immunoSEQ multiplex PCR; TCRdb stores just in-frame clones and leaves some out. The data hold 150,000 to 170,000 clones, with around three quarters observed a single time. Source material: PBMCs. Receptors originate from a woman aged 40 to 50 in good health and CMV-seronegative. Both conserved end residues are part of each CDR3. The D gene is left open where the match is weak. Some rows have no size entry. The others give once, few or many, or a class for an expanded clone.

TRBV2	TRBJ2-7	TRBD2	once	CASSLGGLAAYEQYF	TGTGCCAGCAGTCTTGGGGGACTAGCGGCCTACGAGCAGTACTTC
TRBV6-6	TRBJ2-3	TRBD2	-	CASRPTGLAGTDTQYF	TGTGCCAGCAGGCCAACGGGACTAGCGGGCACAGATACGCAGTATTTT
TRBV5-1	TRBJ2-7	-	-	CASSPTFSSYEQYF	TGCGCCAGCAGCCCGACTTTTAGCTCCTACGAGCAGTACTTC
TRBV4-1	TRBJ2-3	TRBD2	-	CASSQVQLAGGADTQYF	TGCGCCAGCAGCCAAGTTCAACTAGCGGGGGGGGCAGATACGCAGTATTTT
TRBV9	TRBJ2-3	TRBD1	-	CASSVGTGAHTDTQYF	TGTGCCAGCAGCGTGGGGACAGGAGCTCACACAGATACGCAGTATTTT
TRBV6-6	TRBJ1-2	TRBD1	-	CASSPGAQGLDYGYTF	TGTGCCAGCAGCCCGGGGGCACAGGGGTTGGACTATGGCTACACCTTC
TRBV5-1	TRBJ2-3	TRBD2	-	CASTTGGETDTQYF	TGCGCCAGCACTACCGGGGGGGAGACGGATACGCAGTATTTT
TRBV6-1	TRBJ2-7	TRBD1	-	CASTYGQGGHEQYF	TGTGCCAGCACCTACGGACAGGGTGGCCACGAGCAGTACTTC
TRBV30	TRBJ1-3	-	-	CAWSVGGRGILSDSGNTIYF	TGTGCCTGGAGTGTAGGTGGCAGGGGAATACTTAGTGACTCTGGAAACACCATATATTTT
TRBV28	TRBJ2-7	-	-	CASERGELSYEQYF	TGTGCCAGCGAACGTGGGGAGCTTTCCTACGAGCAGTACTTC
TRBV25-1	TRBJ2-4	-	-	CASSELGQLGKDIQYF	TGTGCCAGCAGTGAGTTAGGACAGTTGGGGAAAGACATTCAGTACTTC
TRBV14	TRBJ1-4	TRBD1	-	CASSPDRTRTNEKLFF	TGTGCCAGCAGCCCGGACAGGACTCGCACTAATGAAAAACTGTTTTTT
TRBV6-5	TRBJ2-6	TRBD1	-	CASSPTGLGANVLTF	TGTGCCAGCAGTCCGACAGGGCTCGGGGCCAACGTCCTGACTTTC
TRBV7-6	TRBJ1-1	TRBD1	-	CASSPTGVTEAFF	TGTGCCAGCAGCCCCACAGGGGTCACTGAAGCTTTCTTT
TRBV6-5	TRBJ1-2	TRBD1	-	CASSSQGAVGVGGYTF	TGTGCCAGCAGTTCACAGGGGGCTGTTGGTGTAGGTGGCTACACCTTC
TRBV7-9	TRBJ2-1	TRBD1	-	CASSTRDSSEQFF	TGTGCCAGCAGCACCAGGGACAGCAGTGAGCAGTTCTTC
TRBV5-1	TRBJ1-2	TRBD1	-	CASSLGQGIGGYTF	TGCGCCAGCAGCTTGGGACAGGGGATTGGGGGCTACACCTTC
TRBV10-3	TRBJ2-5	-	-	CAISGTSRQTQYF	TGTGCCATCAGTGGGACAAGCCGGCAGACCCAGTACTTC
TRBV7-6	TRBJ2-1	-	-	CASSNGQHNEQFF	TGTGCCAGCAGCAACGGACAGCACAATGAGCAGTTCTTC
TRBV10-3	TRBJ2-1	TRBD2	-	CATRTSGSIEQFF	TGTGCCACGAGGACTAGCGGGAGTATTGAGCAGTTCTTC
TRBV30	TRBJ2-5	-	-	CAWSFSPGLSGKTQYF	TGTGCCTGGAGTTTCTCCCCCGGGCTGAGCGGAAAGACCCAGTACTTC
TRBV6-5	TRBJ1-1	-	-	CASSSERGYTEAFF	TGTGCCAGCAGTTCAGAGAGGGGGTACACTGAAGCTTTCTTT
TRBV6-1	TRBJ1-1	-	-	CASSETGLNTEAFF	TGTGCCAGCAGTGAAACAGGGTTGAACACTGAAGCTTTCTTT
TRBV6-6	TRBJ2-1	TRBD2	-	CASKRELNYNEQFF	TGTGCCAGCAAGCGGGAGCTTAACTACAATGAGCAGTTCTTC
TRBV6-5	TRBJ2-3	-	-	CASSAQELSTDTQYF	TGTGCCAGCAGTGCTCAAGAACTTAGCACAGATACGCAGTATTTT
TRBV5-1	TRBJ1-1	-	-	CASSLYREVGEAFF	TGCGCCAGCAGCTTGTACAGGGAAGTTGGTGAAGCTTTCTTT
TRBV10-2	TRBJ2-3	TRBD2	few	CASGASGRSTDTQYF	TGCGCCAGCGGGGCTAGCGGGAGAAGCACAGATACGCAGTATTTT
TRBV7-8	TRBJ2-1	TRBD1	-	CASSFRTGGSPYNEQFF	TGTGCCAGCAGCTTCCGGACAGGGGGCAGTCCCTACAATGAGCAGTTCTTC
TRBV5-1	TRBJ1-1	-	-	CASSEQGPFMNTEAFF	TGCGCCAGCAGCGAACAGGGCCCCTTTATGAACACTGAAGCTTTCTTT
TRBV2	TRBJ1-3	-	-	CATDQGGGNTIYF	TGTGCCACCGACCAGGGTGGTGGAAACACCATATATTTT
TRBV1	TRBJ2-7	-	-	CTSSQHEPTAGGPGEQYF	TGCACCAGCAGCCAACACGAACCGACAGCGGGAGGGCCGGGCGAGCAGTACTTC
TRBV7-9	TRBJ2-3	-	-	CASSHGGSNHDTDTQYF	TGTGCCAGCAGCCACGGCGGGTCCAACCATGACACAGATACGCAGTATTTT
TRBV4-1	TRBJ1-1	-	-	CASSQAPGVKAFF	TGCGCCAGCAGCCAAGCCCCAGGGGTTAAAGCTTTCTTT
TRBV7-8	TRBJ1-1	-	-	CASSLDSNTEAFF	TGTGCCAGCAGCTTAGACAGTAACACTGAAGCTTTCTTT
TRBV2	TRBJ2-7	-	-	CASSEFVQGGGEYF	TGTGCCAGCAGTGAATTTGTACAGGGAGGGGGAGAGTACTTC
TRBV18	TRBJ1-1	-	-	CASSPPGNKAFF	TGTGCCAGCTCACCCCCAGGGAATAAAGCTTTCTTT
TRBV5-8	TRBJ1-2	TRBD1	once	CASSVRAFRDRTSGYTF	TGTGCCAGCAGCGTAAGGGCCTTCCGGGACAGGACATCCGGCTACACCTTC
TRBV5-1	TRBJ1-1	TRBD1	-	CASSLGTGGAFF	TGCGCCAGCAGCCTAGGGACAGGCGGAGCTTTCTTT
TRBV7-8	TRBJ1-5	-	-	CASSSDGIDSQPQHF	TGTGCCAGCAGTTCGGACGGGATCGATAGTCAGCCCCAGCATTTT
TRBV4-2	TRBJ2-7	TRBD2	few	CASSQEAASGSYEQYF	TGTGCCAGCAGCCAAGAGGCGGCTAGCGGTTCCTACGAGCAGTACTTC